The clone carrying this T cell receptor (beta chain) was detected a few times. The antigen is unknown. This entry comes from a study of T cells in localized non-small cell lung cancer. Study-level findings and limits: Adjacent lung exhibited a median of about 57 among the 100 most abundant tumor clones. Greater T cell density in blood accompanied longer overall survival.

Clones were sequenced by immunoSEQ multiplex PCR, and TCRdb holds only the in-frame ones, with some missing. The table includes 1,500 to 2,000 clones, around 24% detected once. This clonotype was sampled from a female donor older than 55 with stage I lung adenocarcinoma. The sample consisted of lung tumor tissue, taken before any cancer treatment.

As DNA, the CDR3 is TGTGCCAGCAGCTTGGTGGGGGGACAAGAGACCCAGTACTTC. It specifies CASSLVGGQETQYF. The chain has TRBV11-3 and TRBJ2-5; TRBD2 is a possible D gene (6 bases). Germline assignment: CDR1 SGHNT and CDR2 YENEEA. The ends were cut back, 3 bases at V and 2 bases at J, with 10 bases in the middle. The CDR3 contains 14 residues.